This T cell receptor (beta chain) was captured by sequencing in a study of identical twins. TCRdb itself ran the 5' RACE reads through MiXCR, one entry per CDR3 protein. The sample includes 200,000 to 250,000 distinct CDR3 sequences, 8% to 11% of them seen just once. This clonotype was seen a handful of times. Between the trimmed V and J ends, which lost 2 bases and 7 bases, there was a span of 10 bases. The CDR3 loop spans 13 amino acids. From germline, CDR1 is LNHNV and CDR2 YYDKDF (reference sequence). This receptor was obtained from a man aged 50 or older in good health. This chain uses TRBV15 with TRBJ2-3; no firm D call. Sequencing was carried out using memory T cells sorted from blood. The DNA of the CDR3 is TGTGCCACCAGCAGATTCTCGGCCAATACGCAGTATTTT. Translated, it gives CATSRFSANTQYF.